These T cell receptor beta chains were read from a single sample in a study of T cells after posttransplantation cyclophosphamide. Clones were sequenced by immunoSEQ multiplex PCR, and TCRdb holds only the in-frame ones, with some missing. The table records some 21,000 clones, 75% to 90% of them present only once. Specimen: PBMCs, collected roughly 350 days after allogeneic stem cell transplant with calcineurin inhibitor and methotrexate. The source is a female patient between 30 and 40 years old who received an allogeneic stem cell transplant from an unrelated donor, was CMV-positive, and had acute and chronic GVHD. Some T cells may be graft donor cells. Each CDR3 is given with its conserved first and last residue.

V gene	J gene	CDR3 protein
TRBV6-1	TRBJ2-2	CASSDAGVVFPGELFF
TRBV15	TRBJ2-7	CATSRERLAGGEQYF
TRBV5-4	TRBJ2-2	CASSPYSGQNTGELFF
TRBV11-1	TRBJ2-2	CASTAGTSGSTGELFF
TRBV18	TRBJ2-2	CASSPMRAGELFF
TRBV6-5	TRBJ1-4	CASSTGTVNEKLFF
TRBV9	TRBJ2-2	CASSVVISGRGGTGELFF
TRBV27	TRBJ2-2	CASSPSVSNTGELFF
TRBV6-6	TRBJ1-5	CASSYLRYELNQPQHF
TRBV2	TRBJ2-3	CASSARYPSTDTQYF
TRBV18	TRBJ2-5	CASSPPMAETQYF
TRBV6-1	TRBJ1-1	CASGGGGGMREAFF
TRBV11-2	TRBJ2-7	CASSPPAGAPYEQYF
TRBV6-1	TRBJ2-3	CASRPGVGTQYF
TRBV19	TRBJ1-2	CASSFIGQGYGYTF
TRBV7-9	TRBJ2-1	CASFGGDNEQFF
TRBV19	TRBJ1-6	CASGGTGTSPLHF
TRBV10-3	TRBJ2-1	CVTINGAGGLGEQFF
TRBV5-4	TRBJ1-5	CASIRDTLQPQHF
TRBV28	TRBJ2-5	CASSPSTGWGETQYF
TRBV28	TRBJ2-1	CASSSPRLAGSSYNEQFF
TRBV5-1	TRBJ2-4	CASSFPGAKNIQYF
TRBV6-1	TRBJ2-1	CAYRGELAGWGQFF
TRBV7-3	TRBJ2-7	CASSSGDRRRYGQYF
TRBV30	TRBJ2-5	CAWSVLSGETQYF
TRBV7-9	TRBJ1-5	CASSLGVSGTENQPQHF
TRBV27	TRBJ2-7	CASGPVGSSYEQYF
TRBV7-3	TRBJ2-7	CASSLGAGETYEQYF
TRBV7-9	TRBJ1-3	CASTPQGAYSGNTIYF
TRBV10-3	TRBJ2-7	CAISVPGTGGEQYF
TRBV10-3	TRBJ2-2	CAIRQNTGELFF
TRBV29-1	TRBJ2-7	CSVAGRESSYEQYF
TRBV6-1	TRBJ1-5	CASTRGTPNQPQHF
TRBV18	TRBJ2-3	CASSPTGGGTDTQYF
TRBV6-5	TRBJ1-1	CASSEYSGSTEAFF
TRBV7-3	TRBJ2-3	CASSLTASIEDTQYF
TRBV4-2	TRBJ2-5	CASSQDSNQETQYF
TRBV25-1	TRBJ2-2	CASNPDSTGELFF
TRBV10-3	TRBJ1-4	CAIRDRTNEKLFF
TRBV2	TRBJ2-5	CACPFRDRGQETQYF
TRBV4-2	TRBJ2-1	CASSQASGTSGSNEQFF
TRBV5-1	TRBJ1-3	CASSSGMKQGYSGNTIYF
TRBV7-9	TRBJ2-1	CASSRFAGVENEQFF
TRBV9	TRBJ1-1	CASSVAGDNTEAFF
TRBV7-2	TRBJ1-2	CASSLGAYGYTF
TRBV18	TRBJ1-1	CASSPWDRATNTEAFF
TRBV9	TRBJ2-7	CASSSGGASSYEQYF
TRBV5-1	TRBJ2-2	CASSLGGTSVSGELFF
TRBV4-3	TRBJ2-3	CASSQDFGRPTDTQYF
TRBV11-2	TRBJ1-1	CASSLDRGGEAFF
TRBV27	TRBJ1-6	CASSPGQMSSPLHF
TRBV5-1	TRBJ2-7	CASSLEDSSYEQYF
TRBV19	TRBJ2-1	CASSTTGVSYEQFF